The rows below give T cell receptor beta chains drawn from one sample of a study of post-analysis software for immune sequencing data. TCRdb reanalysed the PCR reads using MiXCR and keeps one entry per CDR3 protein. Among fewer than 850,000 distinct CDR3 sequences listed, roughly 30% were seen once. The material sequenced was blood. The receptors stem from a girl between 5 and 17 years old with multiple sclerosis. The CDR3 runs from the conserved cysteine through the conserved F or W. The order of the fields is clone size, V gene, J gene, D gene, CDR3 DNA, CDR3 protein. A D gene is named only where the DNA matches it firmly. Clone size is given for some rows only: seen once, a few or many times, or a class if the clone is expanded.

>-|TRBV2|TRBJ2-6|TRBD1
TGTGCGAGCCGACCGGGACAGGGGGGAGACGTCCTGACTTTC
CASRPGQGGDVLTF
>once|TRBV11-3|TRBJ2-3|-
TGTGTCAGCAGCTTAGGTTCAAGGGAAGATACGCAGTATTTT
CVSSLGSREDTQYF
>-|TRBV4-1|TRBJ2-7|-
TGCGCCAGCAGCCAAGTTCCCCAAATGAGCTCCTACGAGCAGTACTTC
CASSQVPQMSSYEQYF
>-|TRBV9|TRBJ1-2|-
TGTGCCAGCAGCGTAGAAGAGGGCGGGGGCTACACCTTC
CASSVEEGGGYTF
>-|TRBV11-2|TRBJ2-3|-
TGTGCCAGCACCCCGTTGTGGAGAACGGAAGATACGCAGTATTTT
CASTPLWRTEDTQYF
>many|TRBV10-3|TRBJ2-7|TRBD1
TGTGCCATCAGTGACATGGGGGCCAGGGGGCCGTACGAGCAGTACTTC
CAISDMGARGPYEQYF
>-|TRBV6-1|TRBJ2-3|TRBD1
TGTGCCAGCATCCCCCTCCGGGACAGGGGGCATGAAGATACGCAGTATTTT
CASIPLRDRGHEDTQYF
>-|TRBV2|TRBJ1-6|-
TGTGCCAGCAGTCCCCGGTCGGAAGGCTCACCCCTCCACTTT
CASSPRSEGSPLHF
>few|TRBV20-1|TRBJ1-5|-
TGCAGTGCCTCCTCGACGGGCAATCAGCCCCAGCATTTT
CSASSTGNQPQHF
>-|TRBV7-2|TRBJ1-4|-
TGTGCCAGCAGCGAAGTAGTAGGGTTAGGTGAAAAACTGTTTTTT
CASSEVVGLGEKLFF
>-|TRBV5-5|TRBJ2-1|-
TGTGCCAGCAGCTTGTGGTCGTATGAGAGGCCTTTCTCGTTCGGTGAGCAGTTCTTC
CASSLWSYERPFSFGEQFF
>many|TRBV29-1|TRBJ2-5|-
TGCAGCGTTGAGGTGGCGGGGCTACTTGTGGAGACCCAGTACTTC
CSVEVAGLLVETQYF
>many|TRBV6-1|TRBJ2-1|TRBD2
TGTGCCAGCAGTAACCCGGTGGGGGGGGGATATGAGCAGTTCTTC
CASSNPVGGGYEQFF
>-|TRBV10-3|TRBJ1-2|-
TGTGCCATCAGTCACTCGAACCTTTATGGCTACACCTTC
CAISHSNLYGYTF
>-|TRBV6-2/TRBV6-3|TRBJ2-4|-
TGTGCCAGCAGCGACTGGGGGAGAGCCAAAAACATTCAGTACTTC
CASSDWGRAKNIQYF